Sequencing of this TCR beta chain was carried out in a study of T cell responses to AZD1222 COVID-19 vaccine. Study-wide results and caveats: Targeting of unmutated variant regions was reportedly seen in nearly half of spike-specific TCRs. At 160-218 and 743-854, vaccine-associated CD4 TCRs were dominant, and they spanned spike. Donors, mostly white British, included more females; clonal diversity was possibly underestimated.

Some clones are missing from TCRdb's copy, which holds only in-frame ones; the method was immunoSEQ multiplex PCR. The sample includes 60,000 to 85,000 clones, about 74% of them seen just once. Trimming pared 0 bases from V and 7 bases from J, leaving 12 bases between. The CDR3 totals 15 residues. Germline CDR1 reads SGHVS; CDR2 reads FQNEAQ. Notes on this clone: Its antigen is still unknown.

Specimen: peripheral blood, collected 28 days after the second dose of the MenACWY control vaccine. The chain combines TRBV7-8 with TRBJ2-2, with a tentative D call TRBD1 (5 bases). The sequence was collected from an adult who received the MenACWY meningococcal vaccine as a control. In DNA, the CDR3 is TGTGCCAGCAGCTTAGCCCTGGACACGGTCGGGGAGCTGTTTTTT. It codes for CASSLALDTVGELFF. Full variable domain (outside the CDR3, taken from reference TRBV7-8 and TRBJ2-2): GAGVSQSPRYKVAKRGQDVALRCDPISGHVSLFWYQQALGQGPEFLTYFQNEAQLDKSGLPSDRFFAERPEGSVSTLKIQRTQQEDSAVYLCASSLALDTVGELFFGEGSRLTVL.